Each of the 16 T cell receptor beta chains below was sequenced from the same sample in a study of human T cells and chemical hapten exposure. Time point reported: pre-sensitization, week 0. Described treatment: therapeutic diphenylcyclopropenone sensitization with weekly scalp DPC. Using its own MiXCR run on the RACE reads, TCRdb lists one record per CDR3 protein. Of some 90,000 distinct CDR3 sequences listed, 8.5% were seen once; the top ten hold just over 2.5%. The sample consisted of whole blood, taken in connection with sensitization to the hapten diphenylcyclopropenone (DPC). These receptors were collected from a man in his forties with alopecia areata. Some clones in this sample may be carry-over from other donors' samples.

This clonotype was found many times. The chain couples TRBV30 to TRBJ2-3, with no clear D. The CDR3 runs 12 residues. Trimming removed 2 bases at V and 5 bases at J, with 8 bases between. Germline CDR1 reads GTSNPN; CDR2 reads SVGIG (reference sequence). The CDR3 nucleotides are TGTGCCTGGAGTCACCTAGGAGATACGCAGTATTTT. Translating it yields CAWSHLGDTQYF. Full variable domain (rest looked up from reference TRBV30 and TRBJ2-3): SQTIHQWPATLVQPVGSPLSLECTVEGTSNPNLYWYRQAAGRGLQLLFYSVGIGQISSEVPQNLSASRPQDRQFILSSKKLLLSDSGFYLCAWSHLGDTQYFGPGTRLTVL.

In its sample, this clonotype was seen many times. The rearrangement uses TRBV6-5 and TRBJ1-1; D uncertain. Germline V gene data show CDR1 as MNHEY and CDR2 as SVGAGI. V gave up 5 bases and J gave up 0 bases, with 7 bases separating them. The CDR3 runs to 13 residues. The DNA of the CDR3 is TGTGCCAGCAGTAGGGATATGAACACTGAAGCTTTCTTT. The encoded protein is CASSRDMNTEAFF.

In its sample, this clonotype was seen a few times. The chain employs TRBV27 and TRBJ2-1; TRBD1 matches at 11 bases. CDR1 is MNHEY, CDR2 SMNVEV, per germline (reference sequence). The V segment lost 5 bases and the J segment 6 bases; nucleotides outside the gene matches: 6. CDR3 length equals 15 residues. As DNA, the CDR3 is TGTGCCAGCAGTCCCGGGACAGGGGGAGTCAATGAGCAGTTCTTC. Residues: CASSPGTGGVNEQFF.

The genes are TRBV29-1 and TRBJ2-2, with a possible D match to TRBD1 (5 bases). CDR3 length: 12 residues. V was trimmed by 4 bases and J by 6 bases, leaving 9 bases between them. Germline-derived CDR1 and CDR2 are SQVTM and ANQGSEA. The CDR3 is CSVGWGSGELFF. In DNA form, the CDR3 reads TGCAGCGTTGGGTGGGGCTCCGGGGAGCTGTTTTTT.

The count of this clonotype is one. The J gene is TRBJ1-1, the V gene TRBV29-1, with D possibly matching TRBD1 (5 bases). V was cut by 3 bases and J by 1 base, with 9 bases left in between. CDR1 SQVTM and CDR2 ANQGSEA come from the germline V gene. This CDR3 spans 13 amino acids. The CDR3 region has the DNA TGCAGCGTTGAGCGACAGCCGAACACTGAAGCTTTCTTT. Translated, it gives CSVERQPNTEAFF.

The rearrangement uses TRBV6-5 and TRBJ1-2, with D possibly being TRBD1 (5 bases). The CDR3 consists of 13 residues. The germline V and J ends were trimmed by 8 bases and 3 bases, with 13 bases remaining between them. CDR1 is MNHEY, CDR2 SVGAGI, per germline. Here the CDR3 DNA reads TGTGCCAGCTTCCGGGGCGGTTACTATGGCTACACCTTC. This codes for CASFRGGYYGYTF.

Many counts were recorded for this clonotype. This sequence joins TRBV6-2 or TRBV6-3 and TRBJ2-5, with 8 bases lining up with TRBD2. Unmatched junction bases numbered 3, after V lost 8 bases and J lost 1 base. The CDR3 has 13 residues. CDR1 and CDR2 (germline): MNHEY, SVGEGT. The CDR3 DNA reads as TGTGCCAGCGAGCTAGCGGGCCAAGAGACCCAGTACTTC. Its translation: CASELAGQETQYF.

This clonotype has more than one count but fewer than ten. The CDR3: CASSLRQASSYEQYV. For the CDR3, the DNA is TGTGCCAGCAGCTTGAGGCAGGCATCCTCCTACGAGCAGTACGTC. The V and J genes are TRBV5-6 and TRBJ2-7; D gene uncertain. Trimming removed 1 base from V and 0 bases from J, with 11 bases in between. The CDR3 is 15 amino acids. Germline values: CDR1 SGHDT, CDR2 YYEEEE.

V usage is TRBV10-3 and J usage is TRBJ1-1; the D gene is possibly TRBD1 (6 bases). This CDR3 spans 15 amino acids. V shed 2 bases and J shed 5 bases, with 15 bases lying between them. Germline-derived CDR1 and CDR2 are ENHRY and SYGVKD. The DNA of the CDR3 is TGTGCCATCAGTGAGAACGGGGGGCAGAATACTGAAGCTTTCTTT. This translates into CAISENGGQNTEAFF.

The chain links TRBV10-3 to TRBJ2-7, with a weak D call TRBD2 (5 bases). Trimming shortened V by 3 bases and J by 9 bases, and 21 bases separated the two germline ends. Germline CDR1 reads ENHRY; CDR2 reads SYGVKD. There are 15 residues in the CDR3. This CDR3 is CAISDAKAGTTVQYV. In nucleotides, the CDR3 is TGTGCCATCAGTGACGCGAAGGCGGGTACCACGGTGCAGTACGTC.

This clonotype was observed many times. The chain carries TRBV2 and TRBJ2-3, with TRBD2 identical over 11 bases. Germline V lookup: CDR1 SNHLY, CDR2 FYNNEI. The CDR3 is 16 residues long. Unmatched junction bases numbered 8, after V lost 1 base and J lost 8 bases. CDR3 nucleotides: TGTGCCAGCAGTGAAGAACTAGCGGGAGTAAGAATTACGCAGTATTTT. Its translation: CASSEELAGVRITQYF. The variable domain in full, with the rest retrieved from reference TRBV2 and TRBJ2-3, is EPEVTQTPSHQVTQMGQEVILRCVPISNHLYFYWYRQILGQKVEFLVSFYNNEISEKSEIFDDQFSVERPDGSNFTLKIRSTKLEDSAMYFCASSEELAGVRITQYFGPGTRLTVL.

The genes are TRBV5-4 and TRBJ2-3; 9 bases are shared with TRBD1. This CDR3 is built from 15 residues. V dropped 2 bases and J dropped 0; count of bases not matched to a gene: 1. The germline V gene has CDR1 SGHNT and CDR2 YYREEE (reference sequence). The CDR3 is CASSFGTGSTDTQYF. The DNA of the CDR3 is TGTGCCAGCAGCTTCGGGACAGGGAGCACAGATACGCAGTATTTT.

This clonotype has just a few counts. This rearrangement joins TRBV11-2 to TRBJ2-7, with D unresolved. The CDR3 extends over 15 amino acids. The germline gives CDR1 SGHAT, CDR2 FQNNGV. V dropped 9 bases and J dropped 3 bases, with 21 bases sitting between them. This chain's CDR3 is CASQPGQNLNYEQYV. The CDR3 DNA reads TGTGCCAGTCAACCCGGGCAGAACTTAAACTACGAGCAGTACGTC.

This clonotype has at least ten counts. J is TRBJ1-3 and V is TRBV12-3 or TRBV12-4, with 11 bases matching TRBD1. V lost 5 bases to trimming and J lost 4 bases; unmatched junction nucleotides: 4. This CDR3 region has 15 residues. As DNA, the CDR3 is TGTGCCAGCAGTAGAGGACAGGGGGCAGGAAACACCATATATTTT. Amino acid sequence: CASSRGQGAGNTIYF.

This clonotype was seen many times. The gene calls are TRBV28 and TRBJ1-2, with a possible D match to TRBD1 (6 bases). The germline V and J ends were trimmed by 6 bases and 4 bases, with 18 bases remaining between them. CDR1 and CDR2 (germline): MDHEN, SYDVKM. The CDR3 spans 15 residues. The chain's CDR3 is CASRLPGAAVYGYTF. The CDR3 nucleotides read TGTGCCAGCAGGCTACCGGGGGCTGCTGTCTATGGCTACACCTTC.

This clonotype was observed at least ten times. The chain is built from TRBV28 and TRBJ2-3, with no clear D. With 3 bases removed from V and 0 bases from J, the gap between germline ends came to 10 bases. Germline values: CDR1 MDHEN, CDR2 SYDVKM. CDR3 length: 15 residues. The CDR3 nucleotides are TGTGCCAGCAGTTTCTTCGGCCCTAGCACAGATACGCAGTATTTT. Its translation: CASSFFGPSTDTQYF.